This T cell receptor (beta chain) was identified during a study of T cell clones after liver transplantation. Study-wide context: Immunosuppression withdrawal was tried within 2 years after liver transplantation in this trial. Three of the eight recipients were HCV-positive; the rest had non-autoimmune, non-viral transplant indications. Study-wide points: Small, mixed patient groups and varying post-transplant times limit these conclusions. In two subjects, few donor cells limited the measurable donor-reactive repertoire.

With regard to this clone: The antigen remains unidentified.

Measured with immunoSEQ multiplex PCR; TCRdb has only the in-frame clones, and not every one. The sample consists of tens of thousands of clones, roughly 83% of them appearing once. Looked up from germline, CDR1 is SEHNR and CDR2 is FQNEAQ (reference sequence). V trimming: 5 bases; J trimming: 0 bases; junction bases outside the gene matches: 13. The CDR3 is 19 residues long. The sequencing used CD4+ T cells from blood, collected at the 22-month timepoint. This sequence originates from a human patient who received a liver transplant. The T cells may partly be graft donor cells. The chain recombines TRBV7-9 with TRBJ1-4; 9 bases are a match to TRBD1. Here the CDR3 DNA reads TGTGCCAGCAGCGCTCCCGGGACAGGGCTCTATGCAACTAATGAAAAACTGTTTTTT. Translated, it gives CASSAPGTGLYATNEKLFF.